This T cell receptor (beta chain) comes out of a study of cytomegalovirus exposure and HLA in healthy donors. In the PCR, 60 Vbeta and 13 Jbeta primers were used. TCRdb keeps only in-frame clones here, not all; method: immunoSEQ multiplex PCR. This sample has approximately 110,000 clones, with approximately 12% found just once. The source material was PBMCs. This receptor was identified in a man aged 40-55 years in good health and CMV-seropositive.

CDR3 region: CASSQVNLVPSGSDTQYF. In nucleotides, the CDR3 is TGCGCCAGCAGCCAAGTTAATTTAGTCCCTAGTGGGTCAGATACGCAGTATTTT. The rearrangement uses TRBV4-1 and TRBJ2-3; no clear D gene. In germline, CDR1 is MGHRA, CDR2 YSYEKL. This CDR3 has 18 residues. V was trimmed by 1 base and J by 4 bases, leaving 21 bases between them.